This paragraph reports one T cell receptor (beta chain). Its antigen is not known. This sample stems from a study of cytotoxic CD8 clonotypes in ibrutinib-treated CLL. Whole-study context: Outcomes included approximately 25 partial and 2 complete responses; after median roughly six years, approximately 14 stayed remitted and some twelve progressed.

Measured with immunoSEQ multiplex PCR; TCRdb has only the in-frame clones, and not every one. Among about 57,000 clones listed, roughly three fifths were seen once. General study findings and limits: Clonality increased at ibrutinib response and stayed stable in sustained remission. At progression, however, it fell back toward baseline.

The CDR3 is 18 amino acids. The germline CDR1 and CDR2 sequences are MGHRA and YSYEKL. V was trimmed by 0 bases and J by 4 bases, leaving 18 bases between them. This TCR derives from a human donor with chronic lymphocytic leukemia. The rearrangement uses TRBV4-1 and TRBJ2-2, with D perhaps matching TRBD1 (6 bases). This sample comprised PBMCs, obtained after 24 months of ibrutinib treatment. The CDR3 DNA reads TGCGCCAGCAGCCAAGAGCTTACCTCAGGGGTTGGCACCGGGGAGCTGTTTTTT. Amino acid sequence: CASSQELTSGVGTGELFF.